The 16 T cell receptor beta chains listed next were all sequenced from one sample in a study of cytomegalovirus exposure and HLA in healthy donors. 60 Vbeta and 13 Jbeta primers were used in PCR. Method: immunoSEQ multiplex PCR; TCRdb's copy keeps in-frame clones and lacks some. In the table there are approximately 100,000 clones, roughly 71% of which are singletons. The specimen sequenced was PBMCs. The receptors derive from a man in his forties or fifties in good health and CMV-seropositive.

This clone was seen more than once but under ten times. The chain has TRBV2 and TRBJ1-4, with 8 positions matching TRBD1. The CDR3 has 15 residues. The germline CDR1 and CDR2 sequences are SNHLY and FYNNEI. The V segment lost 6 bases and the J segment 5 bases; nucleotides outside the gene matches: 8. The CDR3: CASRPDRGSNEKLFF. The CDR3 DNA sequence: TGTGCCAGCAGACCCGACAGGGGCTCCAATGAAAAACTGTTTTTT.

The genes are TRBV15 and TRBJ1-5, with unresolved D. Germline V lookup: CDR1 LNHNV, CDR2 YYDKDF (reference sequence). The V end lost 3 bases, the J end lost 3 bases, and 9 bases lay between the germline ends. The CDR3 sequence is 14 residues long. The CDR3 coding sequence is TGTGCCACCAGCAGCAGACGGGACAATCAGCCCCAGCATTTT. Amino acids: CATSSRRDNQPQHF.

CDR3 region: CATNFRDSALFSYEQYF. CDR3 bases: TGTGCCACCAATTTCCGGGACAGTGCCTTGTTCTCCTACGAGCAGTACTTC. V and J are TRBV28 and TRBJ2-7; the match to TRBD1 covers 7 bases. V lost 10 bases to trimming and J lost 0 bases; unmatched junction nucleotides: 18. The germline V gene encodes CDR1 MDHEN and CDR2 SYDVKM. This CDR3 comprises 17 residues.

This clone has only a few counts. This chain links TRBV5-1 with TRBJ1-1; D is undetermined. The germline V gene has CDR1 SGHRS and CDR2 YFSETQ. V shed 2 bases and J shed 4 bases, with 12 bases lying between them. CDR3 length: 14 residues. CDR3 coding DNA: TGCGCCAGCAGCTTACAAACAGCCGGCACTGAAGCTTTCTTT. It is translated as CASSLQTAGTEAFF.

V is TRBV28 and J is TRBJ2-4, with D unresolved. V was clipped by 7 bases and J by 1 base, with 8 bases between them. This CDR3 has 13 residues. Germline assignment: CDR1 MDHEN and CDR2 SYDVKM. The CDR3 DNA is TGTGCCAGCATGTCCCCTGCCAAAAACATTCAGTACTTC. Protein: CASMSPAKNIQYF.

This clone was detected a few times. The genes are TRBV19 and TRBJ2-7; 7 nucleotides agree with TRBD1. V shed 5 bases and J 2 bases; nucleotides not matched to a gene: 6. The CDR3 length is 14 residues. Germline CDR1 is LNHDA and CDR2 is SQIVND (reference sequence). CDR3 sequence reads: CASSPGQNTYEQYF. The CDR3 DNA sequence: TGTGCCAGTAGTCCGGGACAGAACACCTACGAGCAGTACTTC.

The chain employs TRBV30 and TRBJ1-2; TRBD1 agrees at 8 bases. Germline V gene lookup returns CDR1 GTSNPN and CDR2 SVGIG (reference sequence). Trimming at V came to 2 bases and at J to 7 bases, leaving 6 bases not matched to a gene. This CDR3 comprises 13 residues. The CDR3 reads CAWSRTGGLGYTF. The CDR3 region has the DNA TGTGCCTGGAGTCGTACAGGGGGTCTTGGCTACACCTTC.

The chain uses TRBV7-2 and TRBJ2-7, with 7 nucleotides matching TRBD2. V shed 2 bases and J 6 bases; nucleotides not matched to a gene: 10. The germline gives CDR1 SGHTA, CDR2 FQGNSA. The CDR3 sequence is 15 residues long. DNA of the CDR3: TGTGCCAGCAGCTTAAGTGGGGGAGGCGGGGGCGAGCAGTACTTC. Translating it yields CASSLSGGGGGEQYF. Based on the CDR3 plus reference TRBV7-2 and TRBJ2-7, the full variable domain is GAGVSQSPSNKVTEKGKDVELRCDPISGHTALYWYRQSLGQGLEFLIYFQGNSAPDKSGLPSDRFSAERTGGSVSTLTIQRTQQEDSAVYLCASSLSGGGGGEQYFGPGTRLTVT.

The chain links TRBV6-5 to TRBJ1-5; 8 bases fit TRBD1. Germline CDR1 and CDR2: MNHEY and SVGAGI. The CDR3 runs 15 residues. The V segment lost 6 bases and the J segment 0 bases; nucleotides outside the gene matches: 4. The CDR3 coding sequence is TGTGCCAGCAGACGACAGGGGTATAGCAATCAGCCCCAGCATTTT. This gives the protein CASRRQGYSNQPQHF.

The chain employs TRBV6-5 and TRBJ1-5; D remains unclear. This CDR3 has 14 residues. Trimming pared 2 bases from V and 2 bases from J, leaving 7 bases between. The germline CDR1 and CDR2 sequences are MNHEY and SVGAGI. The CDR3 loop is CASSYGQGNQPQHF. The CDR3 nucleotides are TGTGCCAGCAGTTACGGGCAGGGCAATCAGCCCCAGCATTTT.

This chain uses TRBV7-9 with TRBJ2-3, with TRBD1 matching over 7 bases. J lost 5 bases, V lost 5 bases, and 7 bases had no gene match. Germline CDR1 and CDR2: SEHNR and FQNEAQ (reference sequence). The CDR3 extends over 14 amino acids. CDR3: CASSHEGGKDTQYF. DNA for the CDR3: TGTGCCAGCAGCCACGAAGGGGGCAAAGATACGCAGTATTTT.

The gene calls are TRBV5-1 and TRBJ2-1, with TRBD2 identical over 11 bases. Germline assignment: CDR1 SGHRS and CDR2 YFSETQ. The CDR3 consists of 15 residues. The V segment lost 4 bases and the J segment 3 bases; nucleotides outside the gene matches: 3. The CDR3 nucleotides read TGCGCCAGCAGCACGGGACTAGCGGTCTACAATGAGCAGTTCTTC. This gives the protein CASSTGLAVYNEQFF.

This chain links TRBV28 with TRBJ2-1; D ambiguous. V lost 6 bases, J lost 4 bases, and 13 bases lay in between. The CDR3 consists of 14 residues. Per germline, CDR1 MDHEN and CDR2 SYDVKM. The DNA for the CDR3 is TGTGCCAGCAGCCAGAATCCGTGGTACAATGAGCAGTTCTTC. Amino acids: CASSQNPWYNEQFF.

A few counts support this clone. V and J are TRBV30 and TRBJ1-1; a possible D gene is TRBD1 (6 bases). Germline-derived CDR1 and CDR2 are GTSNPN and SVGIG (reference sequence). The CDR3 is made up of 12 amino acids. The V end lost 5 bases, the J end lost 1 base, and 8 bases lay between the germline ends. Here the CDR3 reads CAWETGNTEAFF. DNA of the CDR3: TGTGCCTGGGAGACAGGGAACACTGAAGCTTTCTTT.

The V and J genes are TRBV30 and TRBJ1-1, with D possibly matching TRBD1 (6 bases). CDR1 is GTSNPN and CDR2 is SVGIG in the germline V gene (reference sequence). The CDR3 spans 12 residues. V was trimmed by 0 bases and J by 6 bases, leaving 8 bases between them. Here the CDR3 DNA reads TGTGCCTGGAGTGTTTCAGGGGCTGAAGCTTTCTTT. The encoded protein is CAWSVSGAEAFF. Combining the CDR3 with reference TRBV30 and TRBJ1-1 gives the whole variable domain SQTIHQWPATLVQPVGSPLSLECTVEGTSNPNLYWYRQAAGRGLQLLFYSVGIGQISSEVPQNLSASRPQDRQFILSSKKLLLSDSGFYLCAWSVSGAEAFFGQGTRLTVV.

The chain combines TRBV18 with TRBJ1-1; no definite D call. The CDR3 contains 15 residues. Trimming shortened V by 3 bases and J by 4 bases, and 15 bases separated the two germline ends. Germline V gene data show CDR1 as KGHSH and CDR2 as LQKENI. This chain's CDR3 is CASSPQDARGTEAFF. In DNA, the CDR3 is TGTGCCAGCTCACCGCAGGACGCCCGGGGCACTGAAGCTTTCTTT.